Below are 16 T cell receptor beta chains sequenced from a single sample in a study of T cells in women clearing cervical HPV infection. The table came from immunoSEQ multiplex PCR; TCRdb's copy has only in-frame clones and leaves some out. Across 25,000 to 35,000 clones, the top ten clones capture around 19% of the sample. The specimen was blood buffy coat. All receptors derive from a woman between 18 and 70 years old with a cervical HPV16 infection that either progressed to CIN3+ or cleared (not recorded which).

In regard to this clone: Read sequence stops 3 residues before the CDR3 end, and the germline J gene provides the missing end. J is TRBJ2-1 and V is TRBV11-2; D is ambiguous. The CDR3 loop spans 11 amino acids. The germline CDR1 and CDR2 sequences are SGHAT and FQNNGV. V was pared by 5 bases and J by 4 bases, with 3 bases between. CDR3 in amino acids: CASSHYNEQFF. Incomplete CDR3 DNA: TGTGCCAGCAGCCATTACAATGAG.

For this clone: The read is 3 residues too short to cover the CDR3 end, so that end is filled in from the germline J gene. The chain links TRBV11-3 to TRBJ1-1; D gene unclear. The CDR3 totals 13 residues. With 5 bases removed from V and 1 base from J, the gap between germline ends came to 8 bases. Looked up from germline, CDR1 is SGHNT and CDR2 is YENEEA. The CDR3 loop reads CASSVNRNTEAFF. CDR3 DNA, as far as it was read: TGTGCCAGCAGCGTAAACAGGAACACTGAA.

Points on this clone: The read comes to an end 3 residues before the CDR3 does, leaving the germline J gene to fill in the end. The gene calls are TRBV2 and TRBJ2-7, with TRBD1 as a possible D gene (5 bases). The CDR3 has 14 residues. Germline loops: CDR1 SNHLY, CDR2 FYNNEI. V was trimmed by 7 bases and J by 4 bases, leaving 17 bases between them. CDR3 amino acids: CASNEQGRSYEQYF. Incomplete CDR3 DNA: TGTGCCAGCAATGAGCAGGGCCGGTCGTACGAG. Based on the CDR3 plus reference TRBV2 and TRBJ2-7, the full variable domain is EPEVTQTPSHQVTQMGQEVILRCVPISNHLYFYWYRQILGQKVEFLVSFYNNEISEKSEIFDDQFSVERPDGSNFTLKIRSTKLEDSAMYFCASNEQGRSYEQYFGPGTRLTVT.

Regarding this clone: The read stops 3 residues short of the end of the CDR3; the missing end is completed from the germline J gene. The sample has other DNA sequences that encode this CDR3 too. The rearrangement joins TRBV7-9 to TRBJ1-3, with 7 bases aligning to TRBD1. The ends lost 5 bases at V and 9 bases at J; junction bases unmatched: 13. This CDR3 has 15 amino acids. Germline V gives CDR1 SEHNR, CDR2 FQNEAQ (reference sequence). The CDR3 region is CASSRTGEGRSTIYF. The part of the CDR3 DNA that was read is TGTGCCAGCAGCCGTACAGGGGAGGGTAGAAGCACC.

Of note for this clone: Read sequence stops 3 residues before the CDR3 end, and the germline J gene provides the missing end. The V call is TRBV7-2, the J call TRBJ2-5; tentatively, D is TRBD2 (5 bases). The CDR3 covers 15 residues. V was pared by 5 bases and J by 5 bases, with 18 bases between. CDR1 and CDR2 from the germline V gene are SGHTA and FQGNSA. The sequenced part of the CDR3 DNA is TGTGCCAGCAGCGGCTCGGGGTACCCCCAGGAGACC. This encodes CASSGSGYPQET. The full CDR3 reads CASSGSGYPQETQYF.

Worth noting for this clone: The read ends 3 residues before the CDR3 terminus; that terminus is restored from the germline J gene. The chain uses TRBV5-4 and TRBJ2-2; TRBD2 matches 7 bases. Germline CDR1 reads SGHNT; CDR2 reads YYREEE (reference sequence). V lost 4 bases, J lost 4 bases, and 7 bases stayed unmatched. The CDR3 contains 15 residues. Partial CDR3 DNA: TGTGCCAGCAGCCCTGTTCTAGCGGTCACCGGGGAG. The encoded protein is CASSPVLAVTGE. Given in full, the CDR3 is CASSPVLAVTGELFF.

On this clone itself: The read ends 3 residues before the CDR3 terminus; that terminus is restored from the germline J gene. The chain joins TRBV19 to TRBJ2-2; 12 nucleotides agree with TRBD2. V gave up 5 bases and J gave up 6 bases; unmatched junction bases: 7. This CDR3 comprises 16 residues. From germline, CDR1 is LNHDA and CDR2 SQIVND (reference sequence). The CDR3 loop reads CASSDGLAGFAGELFF. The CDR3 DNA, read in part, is TGTGCCAGTAGTGACGGACTAGCGGGGTTCGCCGGGGAG. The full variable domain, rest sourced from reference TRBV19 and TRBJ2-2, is DGGITQSPKYLFRKEGQNVTLSCEQNLNHDAMYWYRQDPGQGLRLIYYSQIVNDFQKGDIAEGYSVSREKKESFPLTVTSAQKNPTAFYLCASSDGLAGFAGELFFGEGSRLTVL.

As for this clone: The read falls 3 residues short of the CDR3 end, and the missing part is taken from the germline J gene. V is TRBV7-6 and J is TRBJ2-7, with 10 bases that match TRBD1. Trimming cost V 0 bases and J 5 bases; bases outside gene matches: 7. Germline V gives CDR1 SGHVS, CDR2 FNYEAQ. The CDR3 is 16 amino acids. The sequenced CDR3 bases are TGTGCCAGCAGCTTAGCGTCGGGACAGGGGCATAACGAG. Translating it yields CASSLASGQGHNE. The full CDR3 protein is CASSLASGQGHNEQYF.

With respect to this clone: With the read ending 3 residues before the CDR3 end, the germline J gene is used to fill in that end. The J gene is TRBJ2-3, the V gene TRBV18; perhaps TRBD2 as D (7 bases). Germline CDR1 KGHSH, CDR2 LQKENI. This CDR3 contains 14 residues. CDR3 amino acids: CASSPGGGEETQYF. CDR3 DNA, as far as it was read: TGTGCCAGCTCACCGGGAGGGGGTGAAGAGACG.

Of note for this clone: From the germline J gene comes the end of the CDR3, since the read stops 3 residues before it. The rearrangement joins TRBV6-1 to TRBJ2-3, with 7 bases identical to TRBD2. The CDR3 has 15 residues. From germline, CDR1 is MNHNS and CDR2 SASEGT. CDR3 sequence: CASSEFGGGLETQYF. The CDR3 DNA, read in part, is TGTGCCAGCAGTGAGTTCGGCGGGGGTTTGGAGACG.

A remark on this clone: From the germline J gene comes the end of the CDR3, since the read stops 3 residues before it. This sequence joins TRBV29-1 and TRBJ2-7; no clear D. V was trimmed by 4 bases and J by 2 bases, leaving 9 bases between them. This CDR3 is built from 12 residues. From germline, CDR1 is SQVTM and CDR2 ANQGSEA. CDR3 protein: CSVAVLAYEQYF. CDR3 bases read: TGCAGCGTTGCAGTTCTCGCCTACGAG.

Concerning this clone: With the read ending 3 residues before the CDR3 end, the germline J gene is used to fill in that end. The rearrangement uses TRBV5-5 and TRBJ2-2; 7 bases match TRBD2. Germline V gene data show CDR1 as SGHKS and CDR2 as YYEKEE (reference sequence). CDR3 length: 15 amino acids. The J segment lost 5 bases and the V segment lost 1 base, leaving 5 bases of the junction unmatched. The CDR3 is CASSLSGDRTGELFF. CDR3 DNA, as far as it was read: TGTGCCAGCAGCTTGAGCGGGGATCGGACCGGGGAG.

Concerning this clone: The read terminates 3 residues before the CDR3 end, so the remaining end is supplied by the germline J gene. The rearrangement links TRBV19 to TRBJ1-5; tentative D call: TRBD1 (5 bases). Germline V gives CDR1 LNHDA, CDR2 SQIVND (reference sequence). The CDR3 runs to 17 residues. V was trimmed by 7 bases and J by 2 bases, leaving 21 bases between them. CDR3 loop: CASKGYGSTKGNQPQHF. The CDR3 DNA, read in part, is TGTGCCAGTAAGGGGTATGGGTCTACGAAGGGCAATCAGCCC.

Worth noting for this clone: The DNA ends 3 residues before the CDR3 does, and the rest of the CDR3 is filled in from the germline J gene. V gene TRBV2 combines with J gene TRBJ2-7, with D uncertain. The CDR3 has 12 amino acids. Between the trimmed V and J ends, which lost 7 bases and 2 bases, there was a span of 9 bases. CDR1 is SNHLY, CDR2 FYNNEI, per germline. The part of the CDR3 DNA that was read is TGTGCCAGCAAGGTAACAGCCTACGAG. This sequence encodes CASKVTAYE. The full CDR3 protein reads CASKVTAYEQYF.

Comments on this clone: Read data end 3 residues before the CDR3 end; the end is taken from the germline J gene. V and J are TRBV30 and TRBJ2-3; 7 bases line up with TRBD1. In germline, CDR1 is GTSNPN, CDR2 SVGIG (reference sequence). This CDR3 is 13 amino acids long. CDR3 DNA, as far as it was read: TGTGCCTGGAGTGTAGGGGGCAATCAGCCG. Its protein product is CAWSVGGNQP. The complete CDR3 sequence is CAWSVGGNQPQYF.

The sequenced CDR3 bases are TGTGCCAGCAGCTTGGCCGGGGGTGAGGAGACC. Amino acid sequence: CASSLAGGEET. The CDR3 in its entirety is CASSLAGGEETQYF. The V gene is TRBV7-9, the J gene TRBJ2-5; TRBD2 might be the D (6 bases). The DNA ends 3 residues before the CDR3 does, and the rest of the CDR3 is filled in from the germline J gene. The CDR3 has 14 amino acids. Trimming pared 3 bases from V and 5 bases from J, leaving 13 bases between. From germline, CDR1 is SEHNR and CDR2 FQNEAQ (reference sequence).